Below are 10 T cell receptor beta chains sequenced from a single sample in a study of identical twins' blood T cells. TCRdb re-derived calls from the 5' RACE reads in MiXCR, one entry per CDR3 protein. The sample includes fewer than 450,000 distinct CDR3 sequences, 28% of them seen just once. The sequenced sample was PBMCs. These receptor sequences come from a woman aged 18-49 years in good health.

This chain connects TRBV29-1 to TRBJ1-2, with unresolved D. CDR3 length equals 12 residues. Trimming cost V 2 bases and J 8 bases, with 12 bases left between them. From germline, CDR1 is SQVTM and CDR2 ANQGSEA. CDR3 nucleotide sequence: TGCAGCGTTGAACAGCCCCCGGGCGGCTACACCTTC. It encodes CSVEQPPGGYTF.

J is TRBJ1-5 and V is TRBV5-6, with D tentatively TRBD1 (6 bases). The germline gives CDR1 SGHDT, CDR2 YYEEEE. CDR3 size: 14 residues. V gave up 1 base and J gave up 4 bases, with 9 bases separating them. This CDR3 reads CASSLLGGNQPQHF. CDR3 DNA sequence: TGTGCCAGCAGCTTGTTAGGGGGAAATCAGCCCCAGCATTTT.

This clonotype was observed a handful of times. This rearrangement joins TRBV20-1 to TRBJ2-7; no clear D. The V end was cut by 6 bases, the J end by 3 bases, with 12 bases between. Germline V CDR1 and CDR2: DFQATT, SNEGSKA (reference sequence). The CDR3 consists of 12 residues. The chain's CDR3 is CSALNQNYEQYF. In DNA, the CDR3 is TGCAGTGCGCTGAACCAAAACTACGAGCAGTACTTC.

This clonotype was observed many times. The V gene is TRBV5-1, the J gene TRBJ1-1, with 9 bases that match TRBD1. The V gene end was trimmed by 0 bases and the J gene end by 2 bases; junction bases not matched to a gene: 2. CDR1 and CDR2 from the germline V gene are SGHRS and YFSETQ. This CDR3 comprises 15 residues. CDR3 sequence: CASSLGQGGNTEAFF. CDR3 nucleotides: TGCGCCAGCAGCTTGGGACAGGGGGGAAACACTGAAGCTTTCTTT.

This rearrangement joins TRBV18 to TRBJ1-2; no firm D call. Germline CDR1 and CDR2: KGHSH and LQKENI. This CDR3 is 15 amino acids long. Trimming shortened V by 1 base and J by 8 bases, and 17 bases separated the two germline ends. CDR3 region: CASSPLRQSNGGYTF. In DNA, the CDR3 is TGTGCCAGCTCACCACTTCGGCAATCCAATGGAGGCTACACCTTC.

This clonotype was counted only a few times. The chain has TRBV20-1 and TRBJ2-3; possibly TRBD2 for D (6 bases). Trimming shortened V by 4 bases and J by 2 bases, and 16 bases separated the two germline ends. CDR1 and CDR2 from the germline V gene are DFQATT and SNEGSKA (reference sequence). CDR3 length: 15 residues. The CDR3 region is CSAKYGGEITDTQYF. The CDR3 DNA reads as TGCAGTGCTAAATACGGGGGTGAAATCACAGATACGCAGTATTTT.

This clonotype was counted a few times. The genes are TRBV20-1 and TRBJ2-3; tentatively, D is TRBD1 (5 bases). The CDR3 length is 11 residues. Trimming took off 6 bases at V and 6 bases at J, with 10 bases between the two ends. CDR1 and CDR2 (germline): DFQATT, SNEGSKA (reference sequence). CDR3 amino acids: CSASRADTQYF. CDR3 DNA: TGCAGTGCAAGCAGGGCCGATACGCAGTATTTT.

This clonotype was found a few times. This rearrangement joins TRBV29-1 to TRBJ1-1; the D gene is possibly TRBD1 (5 bases). Trimming pared 5 bases from V and 9 bases from J, leaving 10 bases between. The CDR3 loop spans 10 amino acids. Germline CDR1 SQVTM, CDR2 ANQGSEA. CDR3 bases: TGCAGCGTTTCGGGACTCCAAGCTTTCTTT. Translated: CSVSGLQAFF.

The gene calls are TRBV9 and TRBJ2-2; no clear D. The CDR3 extends over 13 amino acids. CDR1 SGDLS and CDR2 YYNGEE come from the germline V gene. Trimming pared 0 bases from V and 4 bases from J, leaving 4 bases between. The CDR3, as DNA: TGTGCCAGCAGCGTAGAAGGCACCGGGGAGCTGTTTTTT. Protein sequence: CASSVEGTGELFF.

The V call is TRBV19, the J call TRBJ2-7; TRBD2 matches 7 bases. V shed 4 bases and J 3 bases; nucleotides not matched to a gene: 6. Germline V lookup: CDR1 LNHDA, CDR2 SQIVND (reference sequence). The CDR3 runs 14 residues. CDR3 nucleotides: TGTGCCAGTAGTACTCGGGAGGTGATCTACGAGCAGTACTTC. It specifies CASSTREVIYEQYF.